These 20 T cell receptor beta chains were all obtained from the same sample, sequenced in a study of metastatic and nonmetastatic thyroid tumors. Via MiXCR, TCRdb re-called the PCR reads. The sample carries over 10,000 clones, about 34% recorded once. Patients underwent thyroid surgery, and none had received any treatment before it. Specimen: tumor tissue. The source of these receptors is a male donor with papillary thyroid cancer or a benign thyroid nodule (not recorded which). Some clones in this sample may be carry-over from other donors' samples.

The V gene is TRBV6-1, the J gene TRBJ2-3; the D gene is possibly TRBD2 (5 bases). The CDR3 consists of 15 residues. Per the germline V gene, CDR1 is MNHNS and CDR2 is SASEGT. Deletions cut 3 bases from V and 0 bases from J, with 10 bases between. The CDR3 DNA reads as TGTGCCAGCAGTGATAGCGTCACTAGCACAGATACGCAGTATTTT. Translated, it gives CASSDSVTSTDTQYF.

This clone appeared a few times. The chain carries TRBV7-9 and TRBJ1-6; tentatively, D is TRBD1 (5 bases). Trimming removed 1 base from V and 8 bases from J, with 9 bases in between. CDR3 length: 14 residues. The germline gives CDR1 SEHNR, CDR2 FQNEAQ (reference sequence). The CDR3 sequence: CASSLVRGDSPLHF. In nucleotides, the CDR3 is TGTGCCAGCAGCTTAGTTCGGGGGGATTCACCCCTCCACTTT.

The V gene is TRBV6-4, the J gene TRBJ2-3; the D gene is possibly TRBD2 (6 bases). Germline V gives CDR1 MRHNA, CDR2 SNTAGT. This CDR3 has 16 amino acids. V lost 3 bases to trimming and J lost 2 bases, with 15 bases between them. The DNA for the CDR3 is TGTGCCAGCAGTGAGGCCAGCGGAGGGCACACAGATACGCAGTATTTT. Protein sequence: CASSEASGGHTDTQYF.

V gene TRBV12-3 or TRBV12-4 combines with J gene TRBJ2-2; D is perhaps TRBD2 (6 bases). V lost 1 base, J lost 6 bases, and 6 bases lay in between. This CDR3 is built from 13 residues. As DNA, the CDR3 is TGTGCCAGCAGTTTAGGGGAGGCCGGGGAGCTGTTTTTT. This translates into CASSLGEAGELFF.

This clone is labeled medium-sized. Other DNA sequences within the sample encode an identical CDR3. The rearrangement joins TRBV5-1 to TRBJ1-1; no firm D call. The CDR3 loop spans 14 amino acids. The germline V and J ends were trimmed by 0 bases and 1 base, with 7 bases remaining between them. Germline CDR1 SGHRS, CDR2 YFSETQ. CDR3 sequence reads: CASSLDGPNTEAFF. CDR3 coding DNA: TGCGCCAGCAGCTTGGACGGGCCGAACACTGAAGCTTTCTTT.

The chain uses TRBV3-1 and TRBJ2-3; the D gene is possibly TRBD1 (6 bases). CDR1 is LGHDT and CDR2 is YNNKEL in the germline V gene (reference sequence). The CDR3 extends over 14 amino acids. The germline V and J ends were trimmed by 4 bases and 0 bases, with 8 bases remaining between them. CDR3 DNA: TGTGCCAGCAGCCCTGGACAGAGCACAGATACGCAGTATTTT. Protein sequence: CASSPGQSTDTQYF.

This chain uses TRBV11-2 with TRBJ2-2; perhaps TRBD2 as D (6 bases). Trimming pared 1 base from V and 5 bases from J, leaving 11 bases between. CDR1 and CDR2 from the germline V gene are SGHAT and FQNNGV. The CDR3 spans 15 residues. CDR3 sequence: CASSLGGLETGELFF. CDR3 nucleotide sequence: TGTGCCAGCAGCTTAGGGGGACTTGAGACCGGGGAGCTGTTTTTT. Based on the CDR3 plus reference TRBV11-2 and TRBJ2-2, the full variable domain is EAGVAQSPRYKIIEKRQSVAFWCNPISGHATLYWYQQILGQGPKLLIQFQNNGVVDDSQLPKDRFSAERLKGVDSTLKIQPAKLEDSAVYLCASSLGGLETGELFFGEGSRLTVL.

There are a few counts of this clone. The chain employs TRBV6-1 and TRBJ2-7, with D unclear. The V gene's germline CDR1 is MNHNS and CDR2 SASEGT. V lost 6 bases and J 6 bases, leaving 12 bases between the germline ends. The CDR3 covers 12 residues. The CDR3 DNA sequence: TGTGCCAGCAGCTCCCCTCAGTCCGAGCAGTACTTC. It translates to CASSSPQSEQYF.

The CDR3 coding sequence is TGTGCCAGCATGTCTCCGGTCTCCACACCCGTGGGGCAGTTCTTC. The encoded protein is CASMSPVSTPVGQFF. The V and J genes are TRBV28 and TRBJ2-1; D gene uncertain. The CDR3 covers 15 residues. The germline V gene has CDR1 MDHEN and CDR2 SYDVKM. The V gene lost 7 bases and the J gene lost 12 bases, with 25 bases spanning the gap.

This clone occurred a few times. The chain joins TRBV6-2 or TRBV6-3 to TRBJ1-2; D perhaps matches TRBD1 (5 bases). Germline-derived CDR1 and CDR2 are MNHEY and SVGEGT. The CDR3 consists of 16 residues. V shed 5 bases and J shed 5 bases, with 21 bases lying between them. The CDR3 DNA reads as TGTGCCAGCAGTCCCTACGCGGGGGAAAGGTGGTATGGCTACACCTTC. It encodes CASSPYAGERWYGYTF.

The sample holds a few counts of this clone. This chain connects TRBV2 to TRBJ2-2; 8 positions match TRBD2. V lost 5 bases to trimming and J lost 0 bases; unmatched junction nucleotides: 2. Germline loops: CDR1 SNHLY, CDR2 FYNNEI. This CDR3 is 15 amino acids long. The chain's CDR3 is CASSTSGSNTGELFF. DNA of the CDR3: TGTGCCAGCAGTACTAGCGGTTCGAACACCGGGGAGCTGTTTTTT. The full variable domain, rest sourced from reference TRBV2 and TRBJ2-2, is EPEVTQTPSHQVTQMGQEVILRCVPISNHLYFYWYRQILGQKVEFLVSFYNNEISEKSEIFDDQFSVERPDGSNFTLKIRSTKLEDSAMYFCASSTSGSNTGELFFGEGSRLTVL.

This clone is labeled medium-sized. The rearrangement links TRBV6-2 or TRBV6-3 to TRBJ1-5; D ambiguous. CDR1 and CDR2 from the germline V gene are MNHEY and SVGEGT. This CDR3 is 16 amino acids long. Trimming shortened V by 3 bases and J by 0 bases, and 12 bases separated the two germline ends. CDR3 coding DNA: TGTGCCAGCAGTTATTCTCACAGTTATAGCAATCAGCCCCAGCATTTT. Residues: CASSYSHSYSNQPQHF.

This clone was counted only a few times. This chain uses TRBV12-3 or TRBV12-4 with TRBJ2-1; D perhaps matches TRBD2 (6 bases). This CDR3 region has 14 residues. The V end lost 2 bases, the J end lost 10 bases, and 15 bases lay between the germline ends. CDR3 residues: CASSLQGKGGEQFF. CDR3 bases: TGTGCCAGCAGTTTACAGGGAAAAGGAGGGGAGCAGTTCTTC.

The chain joins TRBV10-3 to TRBJ1-2; D possibly corresponds to TRBD1 (6 bases). The germline V gene has CDR1 ENHRY and CDR2 SYGVKD. V was trimmed by 1 base and J by 8 bases, leaving 11 bases between them. This CDR3 spans 13 amino acids. CDR3 loop: CAISELQGRGYTF. The CDR3 DNA follows: TGTGCCATCAGTGAGTTGCAGGGGCGCGGCTACACCTTC.

This clone showed up just once. The chain couples TRBV20-1 to TRBJ2-7; D ambiguous. The CDR3 is 16 amino acids. Trimming removed 0 bases at V and 6 bases at J, with 21 bases between. The V gene's germline CDR1 is DFQATT and CDR2 SNEGSKA (reference sequence). The CDR3 region is CSARDRVAPVKFEQYF. For the CDR3, the DNA is TGCAGTGCTAGAGACCGCGTTGCGCCGGTGAAATTCGAGCAGTACTTC.

This chain joins TRBV20-1 and TRBJ1-2, with a possible D match to TRBD1 (5 bases). The CDR3 has 16 amino acids. Trimming shortened V by 0 bases and J by 1 base, and 15 bases separated the two germline ends. CDR1 and CDR2 (germline): DFQATT, SNEGSKA (reference sequence). The CDR3 coding sequence is TGCAGTGCTAGAGACTACCGACAGACTCTTAACTATGGCTACACCTTC. Protein product: CSARDYRQTLNYGYTF.

The chain joins TRBV6-5 to TRBJ2-5; 9 nucleotides align to TRBD1. The germline CDR1 and CDR2 sequences are MNHEY and SVGAGI. The J segment lost 4 bases and the V segment lost 7 bases, leaving 7 bases of the junction unmatched. This CDR3 region has 14 residues. CDR3 sequence: CASISTGGAETQYF. The CDR3 DNA sequence: TGTGCCAGCATTTCAACAGGGGGCGCAGAGACCCAGTACTTC.

This clone has at least ten counts. DNA of the CDR3: TGTGCCAGCAGGGGGATTGCAACTAATGAAAAACTGTTTTTT. It specifies CASRGIATNEKLFF. V and J are TRBV6-1 and TRBJ1-4; D unresolved. Germline CDR1 reads MNHNS; CDR2 reads SASEGT. The V end was cut by 6 bases, the J end by 0 bases, with 8 bases between. The CDR3 consists of 14 residues.

A word on this clone: A junction end diverges from the germline sequence, so it may reflect a read error. This chain joins TRBV4-2 and TRBJ2-7, with D tentatively TRBD2 (6 bases). The CDR3 has 15 residues. Germline CDR1 is LGHNA and CDR2 is YNFKEQ. CDR3 in amino acids: CASSLRPGGPNDQYF. The CDR3 coding sequence is TGTGCCAGCAGCCTGCGTCCCGGGGGTCCGAACGATCAGTATTTC.

Only a few counts were recorded for this clone. CDR3: CASKPSGATDTQYF. The CDR3 DNA follows: TGTGCCAGCAAACCTAGCGGGGCAACAGATACGCAGTATTTT. The V gene is TRBV28, the J gene TRBJ2-3; 9 positions match TRBD2. Germline-derived CDR1 and CDR2 are MDHEN and SYDVKM. J gave up 3 bases and V 7 bases, and 5 bases lay outside the gene matches. The CDR3 has 14 amino acids.